The entry below gives a single TCR beta chain sequence along with its context. Its cognate antigen has yet to be identified. Per-base quality was not reported, and no clone a single base away is much larger than it. The time point tag for this specimen amounts to: baseline before oral tofacitinib. Peripheral blood and lesional scalp punch biopsies were obtained from patients with alopecia areata. After PBMCs were isolated by density centrifugation and stained for CD3, CD4 and CD8, a FACSAria was used to sort CD4+ and CD8+ T cells. This record belongs to a study of CD8+ T cells in alopecia areata (dated by TCRdb to about 2018). In terms of the full investigation: Treated patients were enrolled in an open-label pilot trial of oral tofacitinib, 5 to 10 mg twice daily, for moderate-to-severe alopecia areata. The RNA source kit depended on sample type: the PAXgene miRNA kit for fixed scalp, the miRNeasy kit for PBMCs, and the RNeasy kit for mouse skin. In humans, TCRbeta sequencing was performed on scalp tissue and on sorted CD4+ and CD8+ peripheral blood T cells from healthy controls and from patients with patchy or totalis/universalis alopecia areata. Amplification of TCRbeta CDR3 regions was done by immunoSEQ multiplex PCR using 35 Vbeta forward primers and 13 Jbeta reverse primers. Tofacitinib-treated patients had biopsies at baseline and at 4 and 24 weeks of treatment, with a later scalp biopsy in several patients. Tofacitinib was given for 6 to 18 months, followed by 6 months of follow-up off drug to assess delayed response and recurrence. Scalp clonality was compared across normal scalp (n=4), patchy alopecia areata scalp (n=8), and alopecia totalis/universalis scalp (n=8). High-throughput TCRbeta sequencing was used to examine T cell clonal expansion in alopecia areata in both the C3H/HeJ mouse model and human patients.

Based on the germline V gene (reference sequence), the CDR1 and CDR2 sequences are GTSNPN and SVGIG. V drops 2 bases and J drops 2 bases, leaving 11 bases in between. The CDR3 sequence holds 14 residues, the cysteine and phenylalanine included. Only CDR3 DNA remains: 42 bases, in frame from the first base. Library method: the immunoSEQ multiplex PCR assay. RNA was extracted from all samples and reverse transcribed into cDNA as template for TCR sequencing. SuperScript III was used to make first-strand cDNA, primed with a 2:1 mix of oligo-dT and random hexamers. A synthetic immune receptor repertoire was used to gauge amplification bias, and whatever bias remained was removed computationally. The authors' analysis ran thus. Raw reads were preprocessed to remove errors, and CDR3 was defined according to IMGT conventions as the region from the conserved cysteine to phenylalanine. To get clonality, Shannon entropy was normalized by log2 of the number of productive unique TCRs and the result was subtracted from 1. Whether each scalp clone was CD4 or CD8 was inferred by checking scalp TCRbeta sequences against the CD4 and CD8 repertoires from sorted blood. Here the immuneACCESS table is served through TCRdb, limited to in-frame sequences with V and J called. Missing clones are a known gap in these copies; in checked studies unresolved V genes cover under half, and the rest lacks a known reason. The DNA was the basis for D and trimming; V, J and clone size are from that table. Across this sample there are roughly 200,000 clones, with roughly 60% seen only once. Approximately 1.7% of the sample belongs to the ten largest clones.

What the authors observed across the whole study: TCR sequences shared between patients were less clear than in mice, possibly partly because of HLA diversity in the patient population. Resident alphabeta T cells in normal human skin are also sequenced, complicating scalp TCR repertoire analysis, unlike mouse skin dominated by gammadelta T cells. Compared with normal scalp, lesional scalp had higher clonality and more expanded CD8+ clones, particularly in alopecia totalis/universalis, a pattern that suggests antigenic drive.

This clonotype was obtained from a human donor with alopecia areata. Source: CD4+ T cells sorted from blood, taken at week 0. Here the chain combines TRBV30 and TRBJ2-3, with no confident D gene call. The nucleotide sequence is TGTGCCTGGAGTATGATTTTGGCCACAGATACGCAGTATTTT. Its amino acids are CAWSMILATDTQYF.